This TCR beta chain stems from a study of Graves' ophthalmopathy and Graves' hyperthyroidism. Broader study findings: Progression of ophthalmopathy was predicted by the model with 65% to 71% sensitivity and roughly 78% specificity.

Germline loops: CDR1 MNHEY, CDR2 SMNVEV (reference sequence). The CDR3 is 15 amino acids. Trimming took off 1 base at V and 3 bases at J, with 12 bases between the two ends. There are many counts of this clonotype. What it binds is not known. Ophthalmopathy-affected donors exhibited moderate-to-severe activity, CAS ≥3, NOSPECS ≥4, and duration under 3 months. For repertoire sequencing, the TCR beta CDR3 regions were amplified from RNA transcripts. First-round RT-PCR used HTBI primers; second-round multiplex PCR followed. TCRdb reprocessed the multiplex PCR reads via MiXCR and lists one record per CDR3 protein. The table records fewer than 600,000 distinct CDR3 sequences, approximately 15% of them present only once.

The chain uses TRBV27 and TRBJ1-1, with D possibly TRBD1 on 5 matching bases. This receptor was identified in a woman aged 25-40 years with Graves' ophthalmopathy. The material sequenced was blood. CDR3 residues: CASSLLGGVDTEAFF. The CDR3 coding sequence is TGTGCCAGCAGTTTATTGGGGGGGGTTGACACTGAAGCTTTCTTT.